The sequence of this T cell receptor (beta chain) was determined in a study of T-cell reconstitution after alpha-beta-depleted transplantation in children (TCRdb year 2016). A note on the overall study: Using TCR repertoire profiling, the study quantitatively followed how T-cell immune reconstitution unfolded in children after TCRalphabeta/CD19-depleted allogeneic hematopoietic cell transplantation. General study outcomes and caveats: About two months after transplant, the apparently early recovery of alphabetaT-cell counts reportedly depended on just several hundred clones that had expanded rapidly and came from non-depleted graft cells. The high TCRbeta diversity at day 60 in some patients was ascribed to recipient T cells and intrathymic progenitors that had survived conditioning. Over subsequent months, a decline in hyperexpanded clone frequencies was noted, and after one year, T-cell counts and TCRbeta diversity were mostly ascribed to newly produced T cells.

A distance of 10 bases separates the germline ends of V and J, which lose 1 base and 7 bases respectively. CDR3 length: 13 amino acids, cysteine to phenylalanine. Left in the record is the CDR3 DNA by itself, 39 bases read in frame from the first base. Taken from the germline V gene (reference sequence), the CDR1 and CDR2 loops are DFQATT and SNEGSKA. This clonotype was recorded many times. This receptor's antigen is unknown. No qualities accompany the bases; no much larger clone lies one base away. Receptor amplification or capture employed PCR. The reads were generated on an Illumina HiSeq 2500. To normalize quantification of the TCRbeta repertoire, the TCR libraries were built with molecular barcoding that relied on unique molecular identifiers. TCRdb's own reprocessing of the public reads used fastp at Q25 and MiXCR and kept productive beta chains. Identical CDR3 protein sequences are pooled into one entry, listed with their most common genes and DNA. Across this sample there are a few hundred thousand distinct CDR3 sequences, with roughly 8.2% seen only once. About 9.1% of the sample goes to the ten largest clones.

This sample's treatment or condition label indicates: allogeneic hematopoietic cell transplantation with graft depleted of TCRalphabeta T cells and CD19 B cells. The transplant recipients were children given TCRalphabeta/CD19-depleted allogeneic hematopoietic cell grafts. The material sequenced was peripheral blood, taken 360 days after TCRalphabeta/CD19-depleted stem cell transplant. The sequence derives from a female patient aged 2-10 years who had a stem cell transplant for Fanconi anemia, so the T cells may come from the graft donor. The V and J segments used are TRBV20-1 and TRBJ2-2; confidence is insufficient to name the D gene. The CDR3 here reads CSARGEWGGELFF. In nucleotide form, the sequence is TGCAGTGCTAGAGGAGAGTGGGGCGGGGAGCTGTTTTTT.